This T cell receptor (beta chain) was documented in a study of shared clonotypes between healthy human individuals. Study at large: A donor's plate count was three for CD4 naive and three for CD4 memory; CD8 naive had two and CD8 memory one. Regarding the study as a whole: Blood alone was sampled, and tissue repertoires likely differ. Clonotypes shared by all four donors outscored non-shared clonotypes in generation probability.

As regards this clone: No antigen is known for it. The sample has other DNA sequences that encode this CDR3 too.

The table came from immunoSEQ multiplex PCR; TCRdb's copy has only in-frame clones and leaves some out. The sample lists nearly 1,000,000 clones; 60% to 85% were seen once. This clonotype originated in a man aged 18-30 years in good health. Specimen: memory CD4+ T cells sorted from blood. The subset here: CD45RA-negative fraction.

CDR3 DNA sequence: TGCGCCAGCAGCCTGGACATGAACACTGAAGCTTTCTTT. Translating it yields CASSLDMNTEAFF. V usage is TRBV5-1 and J usage is TRBJ1-1; D is perhaps TRBD1 (5 bases). This CDR3 comprises 13 residues. V dropped 4 bases and J dropped 0 bases, with 7 bases sitting between them. CDR1 and CDR2 from the germline V gene are SGHRS and YFSETQ.